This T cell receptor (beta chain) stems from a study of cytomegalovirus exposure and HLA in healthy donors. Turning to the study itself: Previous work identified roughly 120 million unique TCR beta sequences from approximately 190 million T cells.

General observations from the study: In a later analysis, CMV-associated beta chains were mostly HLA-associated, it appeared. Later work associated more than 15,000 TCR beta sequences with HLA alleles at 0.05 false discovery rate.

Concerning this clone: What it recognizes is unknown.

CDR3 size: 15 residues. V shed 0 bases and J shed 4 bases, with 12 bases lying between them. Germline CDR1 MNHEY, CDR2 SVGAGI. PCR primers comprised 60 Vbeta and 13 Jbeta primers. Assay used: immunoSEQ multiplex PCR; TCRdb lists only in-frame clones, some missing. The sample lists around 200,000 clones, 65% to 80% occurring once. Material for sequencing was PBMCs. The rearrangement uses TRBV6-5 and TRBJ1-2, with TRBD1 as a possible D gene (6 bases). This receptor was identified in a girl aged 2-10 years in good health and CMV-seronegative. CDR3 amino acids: CASSYSRGGGYGYTF. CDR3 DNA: TGTGCCAGCAGTTACTCGCGGGGAGGGGGCTATGGCTACACCTTC.